Below, one TCR beta chain is given with its context. What it binds is not known. This record comes from a study of glioma-infiltrating T cells after dendritic cell vaccination. Overall study: Treatment, given 2003 to 2012, was autologous tumor lysate-pulsed dendritic cell vaccination. Dendritic cells derived from monocytes and pulsed with autologous tumor lysate formed the vaccine.

Data came from immunoSEQ multiplex PCR; TCRdb stores just in-frame clones and leaves some out. The data contain around 10,000 clones, 81% of them singletons. Study-wide findings and caveats: TCR clonality showed no direct relationship with survival.

Regarding time point: after dendritic cell vaccination, including at tumor progression/relapse. Here the sequenced sample was blood, taken after dendritic cell vaccination. The TCR originated in a human donor with glioblastoma.

This CDR3 reads CASSLIAGRPNTGELFF. The CDR3 nucleotides read TGTGCCAGCAGCTTAATAGCGGGGCGCCCGAACACCGGGGAGCTGTTTTTT. This chain joins TRBV7-3 and TRBJ2-2; 8 nucleotides line up with TRBD2. The trim removed 1 base at V and 0 bases at J, leaving 4 bases unmatched. Germline CDR1 is SGHTA and CDR2 is FQGTGA. The CDR3 is 17 residues long.